The clone carrying this T cell receptor (beta chain) was seen a handful of times. Its target is unknown. This record comes from a study of CD8+ T cells in alopecia areata. Points from the study as a whole: Scalp samples also yield sequences from resident alphabeta T cells of normal skin.

Treatment specified: oral pan-JAK inhibitor, 5-10 mg twice daily. Sampling of alopecia areata patients yielded lesional scalp punch biopsies as well as peripheral blood. RNA, once extracted, was reverse transcribed into cDNA for use as the sequencing template. TCRdb keeps only in-frame clones here, not all; method: immunoSEQ multiplex PCR. The data show approximately 210,000 clones, more than 55% seen once. The CDR3 covers 15 residues. Germline V gives CDR1 MNHNY, CDR2 SVGAGI (reference sequence). The V and J ends lost 6 bases and 5 bases, in that order; junction bases with no gene match: 6. This specimen was CD4+ T cells sorted from blood, taken at roughly week 45, from a patient treated with tofacitinib. The receptor was derived from a human donor with alopecia areata. The chain carries TRBV6-6 and TRBJ2-3; 12 positions match TRBD2. CDR3 bases: TGTGCCAGCAGCCCGACTAGCGGGGGTATAGATACGCAGTATTTT. It codes for CASSPTSGGIDTQYF.